Listed below are T cell receptor beta chains from one sample, sequenced in a study of blood T cells in healthy people across ages. TCRdb processed the 5' RACE reads anew with MiXCR; each CDR3 protein has one entry. The sample has roughly 1.6 million distinct CDR3 sequences, roughly 32% seen once. Specimen: blood. The receptors come from a woman aged 25 to 39 in good health. Both conserved end residues are part of each CDR3. The D gene is left open where the match is weak. Only some rows state a clone size, as once, few, many or a class for expanded clones.

clone size	D gene	V gene	J gene	CDR3 protein
once	.	TRBV12-3/TRBV12-4	TRBJ1-4	CASSGRGDREKLFF
.	.	TRBV27	TRBJ1-4	CASSYTGEKLFF
.	.	TRBV4-1	TRBJ2-5	CASSQGMVGPETQYF
.	TRBD2	TRBV4-2	TRBJ2-1	CASSQERTSGGRNEQFF
.	TRBD1	TRBV5-6	.	CASGSRDRAYEQYF
.	TRBD2	TRBV6-5	TRBJ2-3	CASSLRSGATDTQYF
.	.	TRBV29-1	TRBJ2-2	CSVKGGSTTGELFF
.	.	TRBV6-6	TRBJ2-5	CASSPNPALAETQYF
.	.	TRBV18	TRBJ2-7	CASSQQGVGEQYF
.	TRBD2	TRBV9	TRBJ2-1	CASTSSGGAVGSEQFF
many	.	TRBV5-1	TRBJ2-7	CASSLNGEQYF
.	TRBD1	TRBV27	TRBJ1-2	CASSTQTGSRGYTF
many	TRBD2	TRBV20-1	TRBJ2-1	CSARDSRTSLLF
.	.	TRBV27	TRBJ2-7	CASSFFPPQGNYEQYF
few	TRBD1	TRBV10-3	TRBJ1-2	CAIKAGQGQNGYTF